This T cell receptor (beta chain) was sequenced for a study of CD8+ T cells in alopecia areata. Study-wide findings and caveats: Unlike in mice, where it was clearer, TCR sharing across patients was less clear, possibly HLA-related. Scalp samples also yield sequences of resident alphabeta T cells from normal skin. An increase in clonality over normal scalp was evident in lesional scalp, especially alopecia totalis/universalis.

Using a FACSAria, the CD4+ and CD8+ T cells were sorted from the PBMCs. This clone occurred a few times. Its specificity is not known. Reverse transcribed after extraction, RNA yielded cDNA as the sequencing template. Measured with immunoSEQ multiplex PCR; TCRdb has only the in-frame clones, and not every one. The sample carries about 200,000 clones, 56% recorded once. The CDR3 extends over 15 amino acids. The germline gives CDR1 SEHNR, CDR2 FQNEAQ (reference sequence). The V gene lost 1 base and the J gene lost 3 bases, with 12 bases spanning the gap. The receptor was derived from a human donor in good health. The sample consisted of CD8+ T cells sorted from blood. The chain has TRBV7-9 and TRBJ1-1; a weak D match, TRBD1 (5 bases). In DNA, the CDR3 is TGTGCCAGCAGCTTAGATACAGGACCGGACACTGAAGCTTTCTTT. Its translation: CASSLDTGPDTEAFF.